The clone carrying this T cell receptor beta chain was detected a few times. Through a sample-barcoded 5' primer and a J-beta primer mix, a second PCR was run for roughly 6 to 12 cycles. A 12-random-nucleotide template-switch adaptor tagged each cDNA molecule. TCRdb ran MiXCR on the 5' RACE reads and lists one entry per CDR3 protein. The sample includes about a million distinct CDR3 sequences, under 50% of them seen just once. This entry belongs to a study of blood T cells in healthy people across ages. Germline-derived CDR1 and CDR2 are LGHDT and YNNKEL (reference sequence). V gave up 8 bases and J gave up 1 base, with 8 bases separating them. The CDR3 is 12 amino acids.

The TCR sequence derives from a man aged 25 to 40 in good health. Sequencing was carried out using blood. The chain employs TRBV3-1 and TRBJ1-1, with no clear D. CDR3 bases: TGTGCCAGCGGCGACGGGAACACTGAAGCTTTCTTT. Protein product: CASGDGNTEAFF. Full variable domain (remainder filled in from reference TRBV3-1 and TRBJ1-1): DTAVSQTPKYLVTQMGNDKSIKCEQNLGHDTMYWYKQDSKKFLKIMFSYNNKELIINETVPNRFSPKSPDKAHLNLHINSLELGDSAVYFCASGDGNTEAFFGQGTRLTVV.